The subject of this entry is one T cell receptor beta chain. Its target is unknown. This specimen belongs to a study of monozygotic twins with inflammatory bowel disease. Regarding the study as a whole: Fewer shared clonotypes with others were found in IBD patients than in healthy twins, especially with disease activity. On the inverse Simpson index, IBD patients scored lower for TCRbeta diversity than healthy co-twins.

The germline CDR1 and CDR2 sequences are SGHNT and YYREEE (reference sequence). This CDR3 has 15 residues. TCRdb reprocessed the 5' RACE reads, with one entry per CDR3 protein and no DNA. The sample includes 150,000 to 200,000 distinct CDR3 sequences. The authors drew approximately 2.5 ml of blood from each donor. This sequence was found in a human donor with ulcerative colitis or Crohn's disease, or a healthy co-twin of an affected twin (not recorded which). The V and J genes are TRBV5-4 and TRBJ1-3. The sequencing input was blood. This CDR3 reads CASSQAGSSGNTIYF.